The 30 T cell receptor beta chains listed next were all sequenced from one sample in a study of CD8 T cell repertoires and HIV-1 epitope variants. Their specific antigens are unknown. Clones were read by immunoSEQ multiplex PCR, and TCRdb kept only the in-frame ones, dropping some. The sample yields 4,000 to 6,000 clones, around 71% seen once. The sequenced sample consisted of cultured CD8+ T cells derived from PBMCs. The receptors here all came from a male donor with HIV.

This clone was seen only a few times. This chain joins TRBV28 and TRBJ2-2; D remains ambiguous. CDR3 size: 13 residues. V lost 2 bases and J 4 bases, leaving 5 bases between the germline ends. The germline V gene encodes CDR1 MDHEN and CDR2 SYDVKM. CDR3 region: CASSLTRTGELFF. The CDR3, as DNA: TGTGCCAGCAGTTTAACCCGCACCGGGGAGCTGTTTTTT.

The rearrangement uses TRBV15 and TRBJ2-5; weak D call: TRBD1 (7 bases). Trimming pared 3 bases from V and 3 bases from J, leaving 14 bases between. Germline CDR1 reads LNHNV; CDR2 reads YYDKDF (reference sequence). The CDR3 is made up of 15 amino acids. The CDR3 loop reads CATSSARDREETQYF. DNA for the CDR3: TGTGCCACCAGCAGTGCGCGGGACAGAGAAGAGACCCAGTACTTC.

The DNA for the CDR3 is TGTGCCAGCAGTTCCGGGTCAACGAACACCGGGGAGCTGTTTTTT. Encoded protein: CASSSGSTNTGELFF. The genes are TRBV5-4 and TRBJ2-2; no clear D gene. Trimming shortened V by 5 bases and J by 0 bases, and 11 bases separated the two germline ends. CDR3 size: 15 residues. CDR1 is SGHNT and CDR2 is YYREEE in the germline V gene (reference sequence).

The chain couples TRBV6-5 to TRBJ2-1, with D possibly TRBD2 on 5 matching bases. CDR3 size: 13 residues. Trimming took off 6 bases at V and 3 bases at J, with 9 bases between the two ends. Germline V gene lookup returns CDR1 MNHEY and CDR2 SVGAGI. The CDR3: CASRRTDYNEQFF. DNA of the CDR3: TGTGCCAGCAGAAGGACTGACTACAATGAGCAGTTCTTC.

The rearrangement uses TRBV27 and TRBJ2-1, with 7 bases fitting TRBD1. Germline V gene sequence: CDR1 MNHEY, CDR2 SMNVEV (reference sequence). V was clipped by 7 bases and J by 1 base; unmatched bases: 4. This CDR3 is 14 amino acids long. The CDR3 region is CASKRTGSYNEQFF. In DNA form, the CDR3 reads TGTGCCAGCAAGAGGACAGGTTCCTACAATGAGCAGTTCTTC.

The chain couples TRBV27 to TRBJ2-7; TRBD2 is a possible D gene (6 bases). The CDR3 spans 14 residues. The germline CDR1 and CDR2 sequences are MNHEY and SMNVEV (reference sequence). The V gene lost 5 bases and the J gene lost 4 bases, with 15 bases spanning the gap. The CDR3 is CASSPGLFSYEQYF. As DNA, the CDR3 is TGTGCCAGCAGTCCTGGACTATTTTCATACGAGCAGTACTTC.

In DNA form, the CDR3 reads TGTGCCAGCAGCCCCTATGACAGGGGGCCTTACAATGAGCAGTTCTTC. This codes for CASSPYDRGPYNEQFF. The rearrangement uses TRBV7-6 and TRBJ2-1; 10 positions agree with TRBD1. V trimming: 5 bases; J trimming: 4 bases; junction bases outside the gene matches: 8. CDR1 and CDR2 from the germline V gene are SGHVS and FNYEAQ. The CDR3 consists of 16 residues.

The V gene is TRBV4-1, the J gene TRBJ1-1, with 7 bases identical to TRBD1. Unmatched junction bases numbered 6, after V lost 3 bases and J lost 2 bases. CDR1 is MGHRA and CDR2 is YSYEKL in the germline V gene. This CDR3 is built from 15 residues. CDR3 in amino acids: CASSHGGQLNTEAFF. CDR3 DNA sequence: TGCGCCAGCAGCCATGGGGGACAGTTAAACACTGAAGCTTTCTTT.

This clone was picked up a small number of times. V gene TRBV7-8 combines with J gene TRBJ1-5, with 9 bases fitting TRBD1. Unmatched junction bases numbered 12, after V lost 0 bases and J lost 6 bases. Germline V lookup: CDR1 SGHVS, CDR2 FQNEAQ. This CDR3 region has 18 residues. As DNA, the CDR3 is TGTGCCAGCAGCTTAGCCGGGGCCACAGGGGGCATGGGTCAGCCCCAGCATTTT. Translation: CASSLAGATGGMGQPQHF.

The chain carries TRBV27 and TRBJ2-7; 7 bases are a match to TRBD1. The CDR3 has 14 residues. Germline V lookup: CDR1 MNHEY, CDR2 SMNVEV (reference sequence). Losses at the gene ends were 6 bases for V and 7 bases for J; bases not matched to a gene: 12. The DNA for the CDR3 is TGTGCCAGCAGCTTGGGACAGTACCTTCGTGAGCAGTACTTC. Translated: CASSLGQYLREQYF.

The rearrangement uses TRBV6-1 and TRBJ1-1; D remains ambiguous. V was clipped by 3 bases and J by 5 bases, with 13 bases between them. Per the germline V gene, CDR1 is MNHNS and CDR2 is SASEGT. The CDR3 runs 14 residues. The DNA of the CDR3 is TGTGCCAGCAGTGATCGTGGGGAAGGAACTGAAGCTTTCTTT. Its translation is CASSDRGEGTEAFF.

This clone was seen a handful of times. The genes are TRBV28 and TRBJ2-7; TRBD1 might be the D (6 bases). The CDR3 is 14 residues long. V was pared by 4 bases and J by 4 bases, with 14 bases between. Germline lookup yields CDR1 MDHEN and CDR2 SYDVKM. This CDR3 reads CASSSTDRFYEQYF. CDR3 bases: TGTGCCAGCAGTTCCACCGACAGGTTTTACGAGCAGTACTTC.

With respect to this clone: Other DNA sequences within the sample encode an identical CDR3. The V and J genes are TRBV11-3 and TRBJ2-1; TRBD2 agrees at 12 bases. CDR3 length: 14 residues. The ends lost 5 bases at V and 7 bases at J; junction bases unmatched: 3. The V gene's germline CDR1 is SGHNT and CDR2 YENEEA. CDR3 in amino acids: CASSLAGGTNEQFF. As DNA, the CDR3 is TGTGCCAGCAGCCTAGCGGGGGGGACGAATGAGCAGTTCTTC.

A few counts support this clone. The chain is built from TRBV19 and TRBJ1-6; D not resolved. CDR3 length: 16 residues. Per germline, CDR1 LNHDA and CDR2 SQIVND (reference sequence). The germline V and J ends were trimmed by 4 bases and 2 bases, with 12 bases remaining between them. The CDR3 protein is CASSTGDRAYNSPLHF. The CDR3 DNA is TGTGCCAGTAGTACAGGCGACCGTGCCTATAATTCACCCCTCCACTTT.

The chain has TRBV7-2 and TRBJ2-7; TRBD2 might be the D (6 bases). The CDR3 consists of 19 residues. With 1 base removed from V and 2 bases from J, the gap between germline ends came to 24 bases. Germline V lookup: CDR1 SGHTA, CDR2 FQGNSA. The CDR3 nucleotides are TGTGCCAGCAGCTTAGGAGGGTTGGGGTCCAGCGGGCCGGCCTACGAGCAGTACTTC. This translates into CASSLGGLGSSGPAYEQYF. Full variable domain (outside the CDR3, taken from reference TRBV7-2 and TRBJ2-7): GAGVSQSPSNKVTEKGKDVELRCDPISGHTALYWYRQSLGQGLEFLIYFQGNSAPDKSGLPSDRFSAERTGGSVSTLTIQRTQQEDSAVYLCASSLGGLGSSGPAYEQYFGPGTRLTVT.

V and J are TRBV28 and TRBJ1-1; 9 bases are a match to TRBD1. Germline CDR1 reads MDHEN; CDR2 reads SYDVKM. The V gene end was trimmed by 6 bases and the J gene end by 9 bases; junction bases not matched to a gene: 8. This CDR3 is 13 amino acids long. The CDR3 DNA sequence: TGTGCCAGCAGGGGACAGGGAGGATTTCAAGCTTTCTTT. As protein: CASRGQGGFQAFF.

This clone has more than one count but fewer than ten. This chain joins TRBV5-4 and TRBJ1-2, with D unresolved. The CDR3 has 14 amino acids. V was cut by 4 bases and J by 6 bases, with 16 bases left in between. Germline loops: CDR1 SGHNT, CDR2 YYREEE (reference sequence). The CDR3 sequence: CASSGRPREDGYTF. The CDR3, as DNA: TGTGCCAGCAGCGGAAGGCCGAGGGAAGATGGCTACACCTTC.

The genes are TRBV27 and TRBJ2-4; D possibly matches TRBD1 or TRBD2 (6 bases each). The V end lost 5 bases, the J end lost 2 bases, and 19 bases lay between the germline ends. In germline, CDR1 is MNHEY, CDR2 SMNVEV (reference sequence). The length of the CDR3 is 17 residues. The CDR3 sequence: CASSLHREALTKNIQYF. CDR3 in DNA: TGTGCCAGCAGTCTACACAGGGAGGCCTTGACCAAAAACATTCAGTACTTC.

The table lists this clone with a count of one. The chain recombines TRBV11-1 with TRBJ2-5, with 7 bases aligning to TRBD1. V shed 5 bases, J shed 0 bases, and the junction held 3 bases outside the gene matches. This CDR3 comprises 14 residues. The germline gives CDR1 SGHAT, CDR2 FQDESV (reference sequence). This CDR3 reads CASSHGQDQETQYF. The DNA for the CDR3 is TGTGCCAGCAGCCATGGACAGGACCAAGAGACCCAGTACTTC. Using reference TRBV11-1 and TRBJ2-5 for the parts outside the CDR3, the full variable domain is EAEVAQSPRYKITEKSQAVAFWCDPISGHATLYWYRQILGQGPELLVQFQDESVVDDSQLPKDRFSAERLKGVDSTLKIQPAELGDSAMYLCASSHGQDQETQYFGPGTRLLVL.

The chain couples TRBV5-1 to TRBJ2-2, with D possibly being TRBD2 (5 bases). The V end was cut by 0 bases, the J end by 6 bases, with 9 bases between. CDR3 length: 14 residues. CDR1 is SGHRS and CDR2 is YFSETQ in the germline V gene. The CDR3 protein is CASSLDPRAGELFF. The CDR3 bases are TGCGCCAGCAGCTTGGACCCGCGGGCCGGGGAGCTGTTTTTT.

V and J are TRBV5-1 and TRBJ2-7, with TRBD1 identical over 11 bases. V shed 0 bases and J 6 bases; nucleotides not matched to a gene: 8. The V gene's germline CDR1 is SGHRS and CDR2 YFSETQ. The CDR3 is 16 residues long. CDR3 protein: CASSLDGDRGVGEQYF. The CDR3 nucleotides are TGCGCCAGCAGCTTGGATGGGGACAGGGGGGTGGGCGAGCAGTACTTC.

V gene TRBV6-5 combines with J gene TRBJ2-2; D is ambiguous. V was pared by 5 bases and J by 6 bases, with 16 bases between. CDR3 length equals 15 residues. CDR1 and CDR2 (germline): MNHEY, SVGAGI. The CDR3 bases are TGTGCCAGCAGTCCTACTGACCGGACCGCCGGGGAGCTGTTTTTT. Its protein is CASSPTDRTAGELFF.

The chain couples TRBV14 to TRBJ2-1, with a tentative D call TRBD1 (5 bases). The CDR3 runs to 15 residues. V was shortened by 4 bases and J by 7 bases, with 17 bases between the two germline ends. Germline CDR1 is SGHDN and CDR2 is FVKESK. CDR3 in amino acids: CASSLLSAGRNEQFF. In DNA form, the CDR3 reads TGTGCCAGCAGCCTACTATCGGCAGGGCGGAATGAGCAGTTCTTC.

This clone turned up a few times. V is TRBV27 and J is TRBJ1-1; D is perhaps TRBD1 (5 bases). CDR1 and CDR2 (germline): MNHEY, SMNVEV (reference sequence). The V gene lost 5 bases and the J gene lost 5 bases, with 9 bases spanning the gap. The CDR3 contains 12 residues. CDR3 DNA sequence: TGTGCCAGCAGTCCTGGGGGGACTGAAGCTTTCTTT. Residues: CASSPGGTEAFF.

This chain uses TRBV5-5 with TRBJ2-7; D gene ambiguous. Germline V gene sequence: CDR1 SGHKS, CDR2 YYEKEE (reference sequence). This CDR3 has 12 residues. Deletions cut 1 base from V and 3 bases from J, with 5 bases between. The DNA of the CDR3 is TGTGCCAGCAGCTTGACAGACTACGAGCAGTACTTC. Protein: CASSLTDYEQYF.

The chain uses TRBV7-8 and TRBJ1-2, with a tentative D call TRBD1 (6 bases). Germline values: CDR1 SGHVS, CDR2 FQNEAQ. CDR3 size: 16 residues. Trimming removed 1 base from V and 0 bases from J, with 12 bases in between. Here the CDR3 reads CASSLEVDSTNYGYTF. CDR3 in DNA: TGTGCCAGCAGCTTAGAAGTGGACAGCACTAACTATGGCTACACCTTC.

This clone was seen only a few times. The J gene is TRBJ2-7, the V gene TRBV7-9; TRBD1 is a possible D gene (6 bases). This CDR3 region has 13 residues. Germline V gene data show CDR1 as SEHNR and CDR2 as FQNEAQ (reference sequence). Deletions cut 1 base from V and 4 bases from J, with 8 bases between. This CDR3 reads CASSLDRAYEQYF. Written as DNA, the CDR3 is TGTGCCAGCAGCTTAGACAGGGCTTACGAGCAGTACTTC.

This chain connects TRBV28 to TRBJ1-4; tentatively, D is TRBD1 (5 bases). The germline gives CDR1 MDHEN, CDR2 SYDVKM. V lost 9 bases and J lost 7, with 15 bases in between. CDR3 length equals 13 residues. The CDR3 DNA sequence: TGTGCCAGTCGGCGGGACGGGATTGAAAAACTGTTTTTT. Its translation is CASRRDGIEKLFF.

By sample fraction, this clone is medium-sized. J is TRBJ2-3 and V is TRBV29-1, with D maybe TRBD2 (5 bases). The V and J ends lost 7 bases and 2 bases respectively, with 16 bases between them. Germline CDR1 is SQVTM and CDR2 is ANQGSEA. The CDR3 sequence is 14 residues long. The CDR3 protein is CSAAGTESTDTQYF. CDR3 nucleotides: TGCAGCGCGGCGGGCACCGAGTCCACAGATACGCAGTATTTT.

This clone was counted once. The chain carries TRBV2 and TRBJ1-4; D not resolved. Trimming left V 6 bases short and J 9 bases short, with 14 bases between. The CDR3 length is 13 residues. Germline CDR1 reads SNHLY; CDR2 reads FYNNEI. The CDR3 here is CASRGRAHQKLFF. The CDR3 region has the DNA TGTGCCAGCAGGGGTAGGGCTCACCAAAAACTGTTTTTT.